Detailed here is one T cell receptor beta chain. Its antigen remains unknown. For each CDR3 protein, TCRdb gives one entry from its re-call of the 5' RACE reads, without DNA. Seen in this sample are about 540,000 distinct CDR3 sequences; the ten most common clones hold approximately 3.6%. The data were taken from a study of T cells expressing NK-cell markers. Across the study: HCMV seropositivity characterized seven of the eight sequenced donors, and seronegativity one.

Study-level findings and limits: Whether expanded NKG2C+ T cell clones recognized HCMV stayed uncertain. These clonotypes additionally ranked first within the CD3+CD56-NKG2C+ fraction of a few donors.

This sequence was found in a man aged 18 to 30 in good health. The sample consisted of blood T cells: a sorted CD56 or NKG2C T cell subset, CD4+ or CD8+ T cells, or bulk PBMC T cells (not recorded which).

CDR3 in amino acids: CASSRDSGSYNEQFF. The chain has TRBV7-9 and TRBJ2-1; absent DNA, TCRdb's TRBD2 call cannot be checked. The germline CDR1 and CDR2 sequences are SEHNR and FQNEAQ (reference sequence). The CDR3 has 15 amino acids.